Below are 30 T cell receptor beta chains sequenced from a single sample in a study of identical twins. TCRdb reprocessed the 5' RACE reads with MiXCR, giving one entry per CDR3 protein. Of some 900,000 distinct CDR3 sequences listed, approximately 13% are singletons. This sample also belongs to another study, concerning yellow fever vaccine responses in identical twins.

The sequencing sample was made of PBMCs. The receptors come from a young woman in good health.

This clonotype was seen only a few times. The V gene is TRBV5-1, the J gene TRBJ2-1, with TRBD1 matching over 7 bases. The germline gives CDR1 SGHRS, CDR2 YFSETQ. This CDR3 region has 14 residues. After removal of 4 bases from V and 7 bases from J, the junction contained 8 bases not matched to a gene. CDR3 sequence reads: CASSLGQKGNEQFF. CDR3 bases: TGCGCCAGCAGCCTGGGACAGAAGGGGAATGAGCAGTTCTTC.

This sequence joins TRBV7-8 and TRBJ2-7; tentatively, D is TRBD2 (7 bases). Germline V gene sequence: CDR1 SGHVS, CDR2 FQNEAQ. V lost 5 bases and J lost 9, with 20 bases in between. This CDR3 contains 14 residues. The chain's CDR3 is CASSLSGAGAGQYV. In DNA form, the CDR3 reads TGTGCCAGCAGCCTCAGTGGGGCGGGGGCAGGGCAGTACGTC.

This clonotype was recorded a few times. In DNA, the CDR3 is TGTGCCTCGGCGGGAGAGGTGATCAATGAGCAGTTCTTC. Protein: CASAGEVINEQFF. The genes are TRBV12-3 or TRBV12-4 and TRBJ2-1; the match to TRBD2 covers 7 bases. The CDR3 runs 13 residues. After removal of 11 bases from V and 6 bases from J, the junction contained 10 bases not matched to a gene.

This clonotype was observed a handful of times. The gene calls are TRBV6-5 and TRBJ2-2; D is perhaps TRBD1 (6 bases). CDR1 MNHEY and CDR2 SVGAGI come from the germline V gene. The CDR3 runs 15 residues. V was shortened by 2 bases and J by 6 bases, with 13 bases between the two germline ends. DNA for the CDR3: TGTGCCAGCAGTTACCGCGAGGGGGTCCCCGGGGAGCTGTTTTTT. Encoded protein: CASSYREGVPGELFF.

In its sample, this clonotype was seen a few times. J is TRBJ2-7 and V is TRBV6-1, with 7 positions matching TRBD1. Germline V gives CDR1 MNHNS, CDR2 SASEGT. V lost 5 bases, J lost 2 bases, and 9 bases stayed unmatched. The CDR3 is 15 residues long. The CDR3 sequence: CASSTTSTGPYEQYF. The DNA of the CDR3 is TGTGCCAGCAGTACCACGTCGACAGGGCCCTACGAGCAGTACTTC.

The J gene is TRBJ2-5, the V gene TRBV27; the match to TRBD2 covers 12 bases. V lost 5 bases, J lost 4 bases, and 8 bases stayed unmatched. The CDR3 spans 16 residues. CDR1 and CDR2 (germline): MNHEY, SMNVEV (reference sequence). The CDR3, as DNA: TGTGCCAGCAGTAAGACTAGCGGGAGAGGTAGAGAGACCCAGTACTTC. This translates into CASSKTSGRGRETQYF.

In this sample, this clonotype turned up a few times. This chain links TRBV7-3 with TRBJ2-3; no definite D call. V was shortened by 1 base and J by 5 bases, with 7 bases between the two germline ends. The CDR3 is made up of 13 amino acids. CDR1 is SGHTA and CDR2 is FQGTGA in the germline V gene. Here the CDR3 reads CASSLRVLDTQYF. In DNA form, the CDR3 reads TGTGCCAGCAGCTTAAGGGTGCTAGATACGCAGTATTTT.

This clonotype was picked up a small number of times. This chain joins TRBV7-8 and TRBJ1-6; 7 bases align to TRBD1. The CDR3 loop spans 16 amino acids. Trimming took 0 bases from V and 4 from J; bases not matched to a gene: 3. Per the germline V gene, CDR1 is SGHVS and CDR2 is FQNEAQ. CDR3 in amino acids: CASSLAKGQYNSPLHF. The CDR3 bases are TGTGCCAGCAGCTTAGCGAAGGGACAGTATAATTCACCCCTCCACTTT.

This clonotype was picked up a small number of times. The CDR3 sequence is CSATGQGAPDTQYF. CDR3 coding DNA: TGCAGTGCGACGGGACAGGGAGCCCCAGATACGCAGTATTTT. This chain uses TRBV20-1 with TRBJ2-3, with 9 bases identical to TRBD1. CDR1 and CDR2 (germline): DFQATT, SNEGSKA (reference sequence). Losses at the gene ends were 6 bases for V and 4 bases for J; bases not matched to a gene: 8. This CDR3 has 14 amino acids.

This clonotype was picked up a small number of times. One end of the junction fails to match germline, which may point to a read error. The chain links TRBV6-4 to TRBJ2-3; 12 bases align to TRBD2. This CDR3 spans 15 amino acids. Germline-derived CDR1 and CDR2 are MRHNA and SNTAGT. The DNA of the CDR3 is TGTGCCAGCAGCAAAACTAGCGGGGGGACAGATACGCAGTTTTTT. Translating it yields CASSKTSGGTDTQFF.

The sample holds a few counts of this clonotype. V usage is TRBV6-2 or TRBV6-3 and J usage is TRBJ2-3; possibly TRBD2 for D (6 bases). Trimming pared 0 bases from V and 7 bases from J, leaving 11 bases between. Germline-derived CDR1 and CDR2 are MNHEY and SVGEGT. This CDR3 comprises 14 residues. The CDR3 loop is CASSYSAAGHTQYF. In DNA form, the CDR3 reads TGTGCCAGCAGTTACTCAGCAGCGGGCCATACGCAGTATTTT.

V and J are TRBV5-2 and TRBJ2-5; the D segment call TRBD1 is taken from the table without a DNA check. TRBV5-2 is a pseudogene. The CDR3 has 18 residues. CDR3 bases: TGTGCCAGCAACTTGACAGGGATCCGGGGGCCTCGTTGGGAGACCCAGTACTTC. It codes for CASNLTGIRGPRWETQYF.

This clonotype was observed at least ten times. DNA of the CDR3: TGTGCCAGCAGCCAATTCGGTCCCAATTCACCCCTCCACTTT. Amino acid sequence: CASSQFGPNSPLHF. This chain uses TRBV4-2 with TRBJ1-6; D unclear. CDR3 size: 14 residues. The V end was cut by 2 bases, the J end by 7 bases, with 9 bases between. CDR1 and CDR2 from the germline V gene are LGHNA and YNFKEQ.

The chain uses TRBV3-1 and TRBJ2-7; D is possibly TRBD1 (5 bases). V was shortened by 0 bases and J by 1 base, with 7 bases between the two germline ends. Germline CDR1 and CDR2: LGHDT and YNNKEL (reference sequence). This CDR3 comprises 14 residues. The DNA for the CDR3 is TGTGCCAGCAGCCAAGATCAGGGTTCCTACGAGCAGTACTTC. Encoded protein: CASSQDQGSYEQYF.

The rearrangement uses TRBV4-1 and TRBJ2-3; D is perhaps TRBD1 (6 bases). CDR3 length equals 14 residues. Germline V gene sequence: CDR1 MGHRA, CDR2 YSYEKL. V lost 2 bases, J lost 3 bases, and 9 bases lay in between. The CDR3 sequence: CASSQYQGTDTQYF. The CDR3 nucleotides read TGCGCCAGCAGCCAATACCAGGGGACAGATACGCAGTATTTT.

This clonotype was found a few times. J is TRBJ1-2 and V is TRBV5-5; D gene unclear. The length of the CDR3 is 14 residues. The V end lost 3 bases, the J end lost 6 bases, and 15 bases lay between the germline ends. CDR1 and CDR2 (germline): SGHKS, YYEKEE (reference sequence). The CDR3 nucleotides are TGTGCCAGCAGCTCTTCCGGGCCTCGGGATGGCTACACCTTC. This encodes CASSSSGPRDGYTF.

The V gene is TRBV15, the J gene TRBJ2-7, with 7 bases that match TRBD1. J was trimmed by 1 base and V by 1 base; bases with no gene match: 1. This CDR3 spans 14 amino acids. In germline, CDR1 is LNHNV, CDR2 YYDKDF (reference sequence). CDR3 DNA sequence: TGTGCCACCAGCAGAGGGGACAGTTCCTACGAGCAGTACTTC. Translated: CATSRGDSSYEQYF.

This clonotype was recorded at least ten times. The V and J genes are TRBV11-2 and TRBJ1-6, with 8 positions matching TRBD1. Trimming took 3 bases from V and 5 from J; bases not matched to a gene: 3. Germline V gene data show CDR1 as SGHAT and CDR2 as FQNNGV. The CDR3 totals 15 residues. In DNA, the CDR3 is TGTGCCAGCAGCTTTAGACAGGGGAATAATTCACCCCTCCACTTT. This codes for CASSFRQGNNSPLHF.

This clonotype was detected ten times or more. This chain joins TRBV3-1 and TRBJ1-1; TRBD1 might be the D (5 bases). V was trimmed by 1 base and J by 0 bases, leaving 21 bases between them. CDR3 size: 19 residues. Germline V lookup: CDR1 LGHDT, CDR2 YNNKEL (reference sequence). Here the CDR3 reads CASSQVYGGSTYMNTEAFF. The CDR3 DNA reads as TGTGCCAGCAGCCAAGTATATGGGGGGAGTACCTACATGAACACTGAAGCTTTCTTT.

This clonotype turned up a few times. The chain couples TRBV5-1 to TRBJ2-5; 9 bases line up with TRBD1. The V segment lost 3 bases and the J segment 6 bases; nucleotides outside the gene matches: 15. The CDR3 length is 17 residues. Germline V gene lookup returns CDR1 SGHRS and CDR2 YFSETQ. CDR3: CASSSNGGDRVRKTQYF. The CDR3 DNA reads TGCGCCAGCAGCTCCAATGGGGGGGACAGGGTTCGAAAGACCCAGTACTTC.

This clonotype was counted many times. The chain recombines TRBV11-2 with TRBJ2-5; D is undetermined. The CDR3 consists of 14 residues. Per the germline V gene, CDR1 is SGHAT and CDR2 is FQNNGV. The V end was cut by 0 bases, the J end by 5 bases, with 10 bases between. The CDR3 region is CASSLDLVSETQYF. Written as DNA, the CDR3 is TGTGCCAGCAGCTTAGATCTTGTTAGCGAGACCCAGTACTTC.

This chain uses TRBV12-3 or TRBV12-4 with TRBJ2-3; no firm D call. This CDR3 region has 15 residues. Trimming stripped 3 bases from V and 0 bases from J, with 10 bases between. CDR3 in amino acids: CASSFEFRSTDTQYF. The CDR3 DNA sequence: TGTGCCAGCAGTTTCGAGTTTCGGAGCACAGATACGCAGTATTTT.

The J gene is TRBJ2-6, the V gene TRBV11-1, with 7 positions matching TRBD2. V trimming: 3 bases; J trimming: 2 bases; junction bases outside the gene matches: 7. The germline V gene encodes CDR1 SGHAT and CDR2 FQDESV (reference sequence). The CDR3 has 17 residues. The CDR3 sequence is CASSFWTRSTGANVLTF. In DNA, the CDR3 is TGTGCCAGCAGCTTTTGGACTAGGTCTACTGGGGCCAACGTCCTGACTTTC.

This clonotype was detected many times. V usage is TRBV29-1 and J usage is TRBJ2-5, with 10 bases fitting TRBD2. This CDR3 is 15 amino acids long. V lost 6 bases, J lost 5 bases, and 12 bases stayed unmatched. Germline assignment: CDR1 SQVTM and CDR2 ANQGSEA. The CDR3 nucleotides read TGCAGCGTAAAAGCGACTAGCGGGCGCGAGGAGACCCAGTACTTC. Its translation: CSVKATSGREETQYF.

The chain couples TRBV6-2 or TRBV6-3 to TRBJ2-7, with TRBD2 as a possible D gene (5 bases). Germline V gene lookup returns CDR1 MNHEY and CDR2 SVGEGT. Trimming left V 6 bases short and J 9 bases short, with 18 bases between. CDR3 length equals 13 residues. This CDR3 is CASSTTSWVVQYV. Here the CDR3 DNA reads TGTGCCAGCAGCACTACTAGTTGGGTCGTGCAGTACGTC.

This clonotype has more than one count but fewer than ten. The junction does not match germline at one end; this may be a read error. The CDR3 spells CSGLPGRSRETQYF. The CDR3 DNA sequence: TGCAGCGGCTTACCGGGACGCAGTCGGGAGACCCAGTATTTC. The gene calls are TRBV29-1 and TRBJ2-5; a weak D match, TRBD2 (6 bases). Germline CDR1 reads SQVTM; CDR2 reads ANQGSEA. The CDR3 consists of 14 residues.

This clonotype was seen only a few times. This chain connects TRBV28 to TRBJ1-6; the D gene is possibly TRBD1 (5 bases). This CDR3 has 15 amino acids. Trimming shortened V by 7 bases and J by 2 bases, and 12 bases separated the two germline ends. CDR1 and CDR2 from the germline V gene are MDHEN and SYDVKM. CDR3 nucleotide sequence: TGTGCCAGCAAGGGGCGGCAGCCCTATAATTCACCCCTCCACTTT. Amino acids: CASKGRQPYNSPLHF. Combining the CDR3 with reference TRBV28 and TRBJ1-6 gives the whole variable domain DVKVTQSSRYLVKRTGEKVFLECVQDMDHENMFWYRQDPGLGLRLIYFSYDVKMKEKGDIPEGYSVSREKKERFSLILESASTNQTSMYLCASKGRQPYNSPLHFGNGTRLTVT.

The rearrangement uses TRBV20-1 and TRBJ2-1, with 11 bases matching TRBD2. This CDR3 is 13 amino acids long. Looked up from germline, CDR1 is DFQATT and CDR2 is SNEGSKA (reference sequence). The V segment lost 6 bases and the J segment 8 bases; nucleotides outside the gene matches: 6. Here the CDR3 DNA reads TGCAGTGCGGACGGGACTAGCGGTGATGAGCAGTTCTTC. This gives the protein CSADGTSGDEQFF.

This rearrangement joins TRBV15 to TRBJ2-3; a possible D gene is TRBD2 (7 bases). CDR1 LNHNV and CDR2 YYDKDF come from the germline V gene (reference sequence). CDR3 length: 17 residues. Trimming pared 3 bases from V and 1 base from J, leaving 17 bases between. CDR3 bases: TGTGCCACCAGCAGCCCTCTGGGGGGGGGCCGCACAGATACGCAGTATTTT. Protein: CATSSPLGGGRTDTQYF.

This clonotype was recorded at least ten times. This chain joins TRBV18 and TRBJ2-7, with no clear D. This CDR3 has 13 residues. The germline gives CDR1 KGHSH, CDR2 LQKENI. CDR3 sequence reads: CASSPDGSYEQYV. The CDR3 DNA follows: TGCGCCAGCAGCCCGGACGGCTCCTACGAGCAGTACGTC.